This is a list of T cell receptor beta chains from one sample in a study of blood T cell repertoires in COVID-19. Sequencing used immunoSEQ multiplex PCR; TCRdb keeps in-frame clones, though not all of them. The table records about 160,000 clones, around four fifths of them present only once. Sequenced: peripheral blood. These receptor sequences come from an elderly woman with active or convalescent COVID-19. CDR3s include the opening cysteine and the closing phenylalanine or tryptophan. A D gene is named only where the DNA matches it firmly. For some rows the clone size is stated as once, few or many, or as a class when expanded; others skip it.

d_call clone_size j_call v_call cdr3_nt cdr3_aa
TRBD1 - TRBJ2-6 TRBV18 TGTGCCAGCTCACCTAAGGGGACAGGGGTCCCCTCTGGGGCCAACGTCCTGACTTTC CASSPKGTGVPSGANVLTF
TRBD1 - TRBJ1-1 TRBV19 TGTGCCTGTACAGGGGGCGACTGGACTGAAGCTTTCTTT CACTGGDWTEAFF
- - TRBJ1-1 TRBV10-3 TGTGCCATCAGTGAGACAGGCACTGAAGCTTTCTTT CAISETGTEAFF
- - TRBJ1-1 TRBV6-2/TRBV6-3 TGTGCCAGCAGTTACTCGACACAGGGCATCGGCTCTGAAGCTTTCTTT CASSYSTQGIGSEAFF
- - TRBJ1-6 TRBV6-1 TGTGCCAGCAGTGAAGGGGGTGGAGGTGTACCCCTCCACTTT CASSEGGGGVPLHF
- many TRBJ2-5 TRBV3-1/TRBV3-2 TGTGCCAGCAGCCAGCCCACCGGGGTACGGGAGACCCAGTACTTC CASSQPTGVRETQYF
- - TRBJ2-5 TRBV19 TGTGCCAGTAGCTTGGGGAGCTTCGGTAAAGTGGACCAGTACTTC CASSLGSFGKVDQYF
- - TRBJ1-4 TRBV7-2 TGTGCCAGCAGCTCCCCGGGGTCAACTAATGAAAAACTGTTTTTT CASSSPGSTNEKLFF
TRBD1 - TRBJ1-1 TRBV29-1 TGCAGCGCCAAGACAGGGAGCACTGAAGCTTTCTTT CSAKTGSTEAFF
- once TRBJ2-5 TRBV18 TGTGCCAGCTCACTAAGGGAGGGGGACGAGACCCAGTACTTC CASSLREGDETQYF